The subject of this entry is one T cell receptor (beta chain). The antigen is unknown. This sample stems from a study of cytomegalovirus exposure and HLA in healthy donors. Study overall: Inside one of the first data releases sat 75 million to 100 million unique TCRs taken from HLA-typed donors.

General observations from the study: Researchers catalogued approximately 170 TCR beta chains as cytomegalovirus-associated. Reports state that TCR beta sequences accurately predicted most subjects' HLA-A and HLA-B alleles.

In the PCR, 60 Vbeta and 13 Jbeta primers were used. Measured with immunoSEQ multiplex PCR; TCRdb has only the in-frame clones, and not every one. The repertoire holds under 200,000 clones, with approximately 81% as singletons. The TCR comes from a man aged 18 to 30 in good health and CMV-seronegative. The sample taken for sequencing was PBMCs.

The CDR3 reads CASSFGVVRTEAFF. CDR3 nucleotides: TGTGCCAGCAGCTTCGGGGTCGTTCGCACTGAAGCTTTCTTT. This chain uses TRBV7-2 with TRBJ1-1; D remains ambiguous. The CDR3 loop spans 14 amino acids. From germline, CDR1 is SGHTA and CDR2 FQGNSA. The ends were cut back, 3 bases at V and 4 bases at J, with 12 bases in the middle.